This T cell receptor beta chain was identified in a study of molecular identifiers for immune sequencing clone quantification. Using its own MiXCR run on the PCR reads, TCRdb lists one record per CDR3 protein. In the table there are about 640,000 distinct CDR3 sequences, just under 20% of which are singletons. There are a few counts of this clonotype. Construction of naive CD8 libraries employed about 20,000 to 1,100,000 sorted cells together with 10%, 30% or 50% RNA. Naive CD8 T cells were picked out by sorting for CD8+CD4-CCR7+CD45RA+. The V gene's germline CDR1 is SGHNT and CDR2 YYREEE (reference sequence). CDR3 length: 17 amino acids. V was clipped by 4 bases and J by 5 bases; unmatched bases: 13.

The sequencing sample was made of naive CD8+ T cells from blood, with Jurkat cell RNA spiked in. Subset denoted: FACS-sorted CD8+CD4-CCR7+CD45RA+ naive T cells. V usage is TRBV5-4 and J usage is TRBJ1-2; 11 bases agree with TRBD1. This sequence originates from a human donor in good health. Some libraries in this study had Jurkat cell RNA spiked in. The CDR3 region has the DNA TGTGCCAGCAGCGAGATGGACAGGGGGCGATCGTTTTATGGCTACACCTTC. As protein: CASSEMDRGRSFYGYTF.